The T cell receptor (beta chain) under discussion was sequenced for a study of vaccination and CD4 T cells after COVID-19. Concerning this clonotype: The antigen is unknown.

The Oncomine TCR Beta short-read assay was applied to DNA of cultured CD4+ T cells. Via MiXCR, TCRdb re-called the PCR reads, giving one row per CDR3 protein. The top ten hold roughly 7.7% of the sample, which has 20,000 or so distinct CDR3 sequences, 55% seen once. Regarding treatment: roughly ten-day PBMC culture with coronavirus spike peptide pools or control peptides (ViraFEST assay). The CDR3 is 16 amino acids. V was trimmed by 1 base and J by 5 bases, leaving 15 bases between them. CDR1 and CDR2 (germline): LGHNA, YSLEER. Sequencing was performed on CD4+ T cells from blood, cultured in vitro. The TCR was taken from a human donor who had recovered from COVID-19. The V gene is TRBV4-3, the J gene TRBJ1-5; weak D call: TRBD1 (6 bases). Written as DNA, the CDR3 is TGCGCCAGCAGCCAAGGGGGGCAGGGCGATCATCAGCCCCAGCATTTT. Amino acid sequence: CASSQGGQGDHQPQHF.